Here is one TCR beta chain with its context. The data were obtained in a study of control samples from healthy donors and cancer patients. Profiling relied on immunoSEQ multiplex PCR, and the TCRdb table lists in-frame clones only, not all of them. The sample has about 140,000 clones, around 94% seen once. Deletions cut 3 bases from V and 4 bases from J, with 19 bases between. The CDR3 covers 16 residues. The germline V gene has CDR1 DFQATT and CDR2 SNEGSKA (reference sequence). The chain uses TRBV20-1 and TRBJ2-1; D is unclear. This clonotype was obtained from a man aged 35 to 55 in good health. The sample taken for sequencing was blood. DNA for the CDR3: TGCAGTGCTAGTCGGTTCGGCGCGGAATATTACAATGAGCAGTTCTTC. This gives the protein CSASRFGAEYYNEQFF.